This TCR beta chain came from a study of TIL therapy for anti-PD-1-resistant metastatic lung cancer. Sequencing used immunoSEQ v3. Profiled with immunoSEQ multiplex PCR; TCRdb holds only in-frame clones, not every one. In the table there are about 18,000 clones, 83% of which are singletons. This clone appeared a few times. Time point here: pre-treatment sample, taken before nivolumab and TIL therapy. Trimming stripped 0 bases from V and 3 bases from J, with 12 bases between. The CDR3 consists of 14 residues. Germline CDR1 reads GTSNPN; CDR2 reads SVGIG (reference sequence). The chain employs TRBV30 and TRBJ2-7; maybe TRBD1 (6 bases). Sequences were derived from blood, sampled at baseline. The clonotype originates from a person aged 25 to 85 with non-small cell lung cancer. CDR3 coding DNA: TGTGCCTGGAGTGTCGAGGACAGTCACTACGAGCAGTACTTC. Amino acids: CAWSVEDSHYEQYF.